The 29 T cell receptor beta chains presented below share a single source sample, sequenced in a study of T-cell memory formation after mild COVID-19. MiXCR, applied by TCRdb to the 5' RACE reads, yields one record per CDR3 protein. The sample consists of hundreds of thousands of distinct CDR3 sequences, 17% of them appearing once. The sequenced material came from PBMCs or a T cell subset sorted from them (not recorded which). The source of these receptors is an adult woman who had mild COVID-19 (a few samples of this study predate the infection). Cell type and time point are not known.

The genes are TRBV5-1 and TRBJ2-7, with D perhaps matching TRBD1 (5 bases). The V end lost 0 bases, the J end lost 5 bases, and 9 bases lay between the germline ends. Germline-derived CDR1 and CDR2 are SGHRS and YFSETQ. The CDR3 sequence is 13 residues long. CDR3 loop: CASSLGQTDEQYF. CDR3 DNA: TGCGCCAGCAGCTTGGGACAGACAGACGAGCAGTACTTC.

This clonotype was observed a handful of times. The chain employs TRBV12-3 or TRBV12-4 and TRBJ2-1; either TRBD1 or TRBD2 may supply D (5 bases each). Deletions cut 3 bases from V and 0 bases from J, with 9 bases between. This CDR3 is built from 15 residues. The CDR3 protein is CASSLGVGSYNEQFF. Here the CDR3 DNA reads TGTGCCAGCAGTTTGGGGGTGGGCTCCTACAATGAGCAGTTCTTC.

This clonotype came up a few times. This sequence joins TRBV12-3 or TRBV12-4 and TRBJ2-5; 8 bases line up with TRBD2. The CDR3 loop spans 16 amino acids. V lost 2 bases and J lost 4; bases outside the gene matches: 9. CDR3 residues: CASSLTATAGGETQYF. The CDR3 DNA reads TGTGCCAGCAGTTTAACGGCGACGGCGGGGGGAGAGACCCAGTACTTC.

This chain joins TRBV7-8 and TRBJ2-7; possibly TRBD1 for D (6 bases). With 7 bases removed from V and 0 bases from J, the gap between germline ends came to 16 bases. This CDR3 is 15 amino acids long. The germline gives CDR1 SGHVS, CDR2 FQNEAQ. The CDR3 DNA reads TGTGCCAGCACCAAGACAGGTCCCAGCTCCTACGAGCAGTACTTC. Protein product: CASTKTGPSSYEQYF.

This clonotype was seen more than once but under ten times. V gene TRBV19 combines with J gene TRBJ2-1; 7 nucleotides align to TRBD2. The V gene's germline CDR1 is LNHDA and CDR2 SQIVND (reference sequence). V lost 7 bases, J lost 6 bases, and 6 bases stayed unmatched. The length of the CDR3 is 13 residues. The CDR3 region has the DNA TGTGCCAGTAATGAGGGAGGGTCCAATGAGCAGTTCTTC. This codes for CASNEGGSNEQFF. The entire variable domain, with the rest obtained from reference TRBV19 and TRBJ2-1, is as follows: DGGITQSPKYLFRKEGQNVTLSCEQNLNHDAMYWYRQDPGQGLRLIYYSQIVNDFQKGDIAEGYSVSREKKESFPLTVTSAQKNPTAFYLCASNEGGSNEQFFGPGTRLTVL.

Only a few counts were recorded for this clonotype. The chain employs TRBV20-1 and TRBJ1-2; 9 bases match TRBD1. Germline-derived CDR1 and CDR2 are DFQATT and SNEGSKA (reference sequence). The V and J ends lost 1 base and 9 bases, in that order; junction bases with no gene match: 12. This CDR3 is built from 15 residues. The CDR3 spells CSARAPDRGFLSYTF. In DNA, the CDR3 is TGCAGTGCTAGAGCTCCGGACAGGGGCTTTCTAAGCTACACCTTC.

This clonotype was seen at least ten times. The V and J genes are TRBV4-3 and TRBJ1-2; 8 bases match TRBD1. This CDR3 region has 18 residues. Germline V CDR1 and CDR2: LGHNA, YSLEER. V lost 0 bases and J lost 3; bases outside the gene matches: 12. CDR3 protein: CASSQDLRDRQRDYGYTF. The CDR3 bases are TGCGCCAGCAGCCAAGACCTTCGGGACAGGCAAAGGGACTATGGCTACACCTTC.

This clonotype was seen a handful of times. A junction boundary mismatches the germline segment, possibly from a read error. This rearrangement joins TRBV5-1 to TRBJ2-7; no firm D call. CDR3 length: 13 amino acids. Germline assignment: CDR1 SGHRS and CDR2 YFSETQ. CDR3 DNA: TGCGCTAGCAGCATTGGGTCAGTATACGAGCAGTACTTC. It is translated as CASSIGSVYEQYF.

This clonotype was seen only a few times. V is TRBV5-1 and J is TRBJ2-1, with 11 bases aligning to TRBD2. Germline lookup yields CDR1 SGHRS and CDR2 YFSETQ. V was pared by 3 bases and J by 7 bases, with 12 bases of the junction left unmatched. This CDR3 is 17 amino acids long. The CDR3 spells CASSSPQTSGAGNEQFF. CDR3 DNA: TGCGCCAGCAGCTCTCCTCAGACTAGCGGGGCTGGGAATGAGCAGTTCTTC.

The chain uses TRBV7-2 and TRBJ2-1; 11 nucleotides match TRBD2. Germline V gene sequence: CDR1 SGHTA, CDR2 FQGNSA. V gave up 5 bases and J gave up 7 bases; unmatched junction bases: 7. CDR3 length: 15 residues. The CDR3 bases are TGTGCCAGCAGCGCCCTAGCGGGAGGTAGAAATGAGCAGTTCTTC. Protein sequence: CASSALAGGRNEQFF.

V is TRBV12-3 or TRBV12-4 and J is TRBJ2-7, with 12 bases that match TRBD2. The CDR3 consists of 15 residues. V lost 5 bases and J lost 5; bases outside the gene matches: 7. The CDR3 reads CASSIGLAGKNEQYF. DNA of the CDR3: TGTGCCAGCAGTATCGGACTAGCGGGGAAGAACGAGCAGTACTTC.

This clonotype was counted a few times. The rearrangement links TRBV7-6 to TRBJ2-2; D is ambiguous. This CDR3 has 13 residues. Germline CDR1 SGHVS, CDR2 FNYEAQ. Between the trimmed V and J ends, which lost 2 bases and 9 bases, there was a span of 10 bases. The CDR3 protein is CASSLSPPWELFF. The CDR3 region has the DNA TGTGCCAGCAGCTTATCCCCCCCCTGGGAGCTGTTTTTT.

This chain uses TRBV30 with TRBJ1-1; tentative D call: TRBD1 (5 bases). CDR3 length: 14 amino acids. Germline CDR1 is GTSNPN and CDR2 is SVGIG (reference sequence). Trimming cost V 3 bases and J 4 bases, with 15 bases left between them. The CDR3 reads CAWRQKTGGTEAFF. The CDR3, as DNA: TGTGCCTGGAGGCAAAAGACCGGGGGCACTGAAGCTTTCTTT.

The chain joins TRBV20-1 to TRBJ1-5, with D unclear. With 2 bases removed from V and 0 bases from J, the gap between germline ends came to 11 bases. The germline gives CDR1 DFQATT, CDR2 SNEGSKA (reference sequence). The CDR3 sequence is 15 residues long. The CDR3 is CSARLVQNSNQPQHF. The CDR3 coding sequence is TGCAGTGCTAGACTGGTACAGAATAGCAATCAGCCCCAGCATTTT.

This clonotype has just a few counts. The CDR3 loop reads CASNSLSGPYEQYF. The CDR3 DNA sequence: TGTGCCAGCAACTCCCTATCGGGCCCCTACGAGCAGTACTTC. V and J are TRBV7-2 and TRBJ2-7; no firm D call. Germline V gene sequence: CDR1 SGHTA, CDR2 FQGNSA. CDR3 length equals 14 residues. V lost 7 bases and J 2 bases, leaving 15 bases between the germline ends.

The V gene is TRBV12-3 or TRBV12-4, the J gene TRBJ1-6; no reliable D call. V was shortened by 6 bases and J by 5 bases, with 14 bases between the two germline ends. The CDR3 is 15 amino acids. The DNA for the CDR3 is TGTGCCAGCAGCCGCCCCGGACGGAATAATTCACCCCTCCACTTT. It translates to CASSRPGRNNSPLHF.

About this clonotype: Since a much larger clone is just one base distant, this may be a read error. V gene TRBV20-1 combines with J gene TRBJ2-7, with 7 bases aligning to TRBD1. The CDR3 is 14 residues long. Looked up from germline, CDR1 is DFQATT and CDR2 is SNEGSKA (reference sequence). The CDR3 here is CSAREQGIWSEQCF. In DNA form, the CDR3 reads TGCAGTGCCAGGGAACAGGGGATTTGGAGCGAGCAGTGCTTC.

The rearrangement joins TRBV4-1 to TRBJ2-2; 10 bases are shared with TRBD1. The V gene's germline CDR1 is MGHRA and CDR2 YSYEKL. V lost 3 bases and J lost 7; bases outside the gene matches: 5. CDR3 size: 15 residues. The CDR3 coding sequence is TGCGCCAGCAGCCAGACAGGGGGCGTAGGCGGGGAGCTGTTTTTT. Its translation is CASSQTGGVGGELFF.

This chain connects TRBV3-1 to TRBJ2-2; 14 nucleotides match TRBD2. Germline values: CDR1 LGHDT, CDR2 YNNKEL (reference sequence). The junction had 8 bases not matched to a gene; V was cut back by 5 bases and J by 3 bases. This CDR3 has 18 amino acids. The CDR3 DNA is TGTGCCAGCAGCGCCGGGACTAGCGGGAGTTGGGACACCGGGGAGCTGTTTTTT. It yields the protein CASSAGTSGSWDTGELFF.

This sequence joins TRBV7-3 and TRBJ1-2, with D unclear. V lost 5 bases and J 3 bases, leaving 16 bases between the germline ends. This CDR3 is built from 15 residues. The germline V gene has CDR1 SGHTA and CDR2 FQGTGA. The CDR3 DNA reads TGTGCCAGCAGCCCTAACGGGTTTTGGGACTATGGCTACACCTTC. Protein sequence: CASSPNGFWDYGYTF.

The chain uses TRBV15 and TRBJ2-7, with 9 bases matching TRBD2. The ends lost 3 bases at V and 3 bases at J; junction bases unmatched: 6. CDR3 length equals 15 residues. The V gene's germline CDR1 is LNHNV and CDR2 YYDKDF (reference sequence). The CDR3 DNA reads as TGTGCCACCAGCAGCCAGGGAGCGGGGGGCTACGAGCAGTACTTC. The encoded protein is CATSSQGAGGYEQYF.

This clonotype was seen at least ten times. The chain carries TRBV7-9 and TRBJ2-1; TRBD2 agrees at 8 bases. The germline V gene encodes CDR1 SEHNR and CDR2 FQNEAQ (reference sequence). V dropped 3 bases and J dropped 4; count of bases not matched to a gene: 8. CDR3 length: 16 amino acids. The CDR3 nucleotides read TGTGCCAGCAGCTTCGGGCGGGGACTAGATTACAATGAGCAGTTCTTC. This gives the protein CASSFGRGLDYNEQFF.

The rearrangement links TRBV24-1 to TRBJ1-1, with D possibly being TRBD1 (6 bases). The CDR3 is 11 amino acids. V dropped 4 bases and J dropped 10 bases, with 9 bases sitting between them. Germline CDR1 KGHDR, CDR2 SFDVKD. CDR3 loop: CATSEMGAAFF. The CDR3, as DNA: TGTGCCACCAGTGAGATGGGGGCAGCTTTCTTT.

Many counts were recorded for this clonotype. DNA for the CDR3: TGTGCCAGCAGAGGGACAGGGGACTATGGCTACACCTTC. Translated: CASRGTGDYGYTF. The chain couples TRBV7-9 to TRBJ1-2, with TRBD1 matching over 10 bases. This CDR3 has 13 residues. Losses at the gene ends were 6 bases for V and 3 bases for J; bases not matched to a gene: 1. Germline V CDR1 and CDR2: SEHNR, FQNEAQ (reference sequence).

On this clonotype itself: A read error may account for a junction end that differs from germline. The gene calls are TRBV24-1 and TRBJ2-1, with TRBD2 matching over 8 bases. This CDR3 has 16 amino acids. Germline V gives CDR1 KGHDR, CDR2 SFDVKD. The chain's CDR3 is CATSDSVAGRYNEQFF. In nucleotides, the CDR3 is TGTGCCACCAGCGATTCTGTAGCGGGACGGTACAATGAGCAGTTCTTC.

This clonotype was counted only a few times. The genes are TRBV6-6 and TRBJ2-3; a weak D match, TRBD2 (6 bases). Germline V CDR1 and CDR2: MNHNY, SVGAGI (reference sequence). V lost 6 bases, J lost 5 bases, and 18 bases lay in between. The CDR3 covers 15 residues. The CDR3 loop reads CASRAEGRPGDTQYF. The CDR3 nucleotides read TGTGCCAGCAGGGCTGAGGGGAGGCCCGGAGATACGCAGTATTTT.

The chain carries TRBV11-2 and TRBJ2-6, with D perhaps being TRBD1 or TRBD2 (6 bases each). The V gene's germline CDR1 is SGHAT and CDR2 FQNNGV. This CDR3 has 20 amino acids. V lost 1 base and J lost 0, with 19 bases in between. The CDR3 nucleotides are TGTGCCAGCAGCTTAGGACGGGGGCACTTATTAAGCTCTGGGGCCAACGTCCTGACTTTC. Its translation is CASSLGRGHLLSSGANVLTF.

This clonotype was counted a few times. This sequence joins TRBV6-6 and TRBJ2-7; 8 bases fit TRBD1. With 5 bases clipped from V and 6 bases from J, the junction kept 3 bases outside the gene matches. This CDR3 has 12 residues. CDR1 and CDR2 from the germline V gene are MNHNY and SVGAGI (reference sequence). Here the CDR3 DNA reads TGTGCCAGCAGTACCGGACAGGGCGAGCAGTACTTC. Its translation is CASSTGQGEQYF.

This clonotype came up many times. J is TRBJ2-7 and V is TRBV5-1; TRBD1 matches at 7 bases. The J segment lost 9 bases and the V segment lost 3 bases, leaving 12 bases of the junction unmatched. The CDR3 loop spans 14 amino acids. Germline CDR1 reads SGHRS; CDR2 reads YFSETQ. CDR3 nucleotide sequence: TGCGCCAGCAGCTGGGGGACAGCGTTTGAGGGGCAGTACTTC. It yields the protein CASSWGTAFEGQYF.